The sequence of this T cell receptor beta chain was determined in a study of CD8 T cells in ankylosing spondylitis. This clonotype was counted at least ten times. Its antigen remains unidentified. Broader study findings: Earlier work had already found some motif variants in reactive arthritis synovial fluid and blood. Blood from ankylosing spondylitis patients appeared to carry a characteristic eight-variant TCR beta motif. The clones that were linked to disease were reported to be significantly enriched in matched synovial fluid samples from ankylosing spondylitis patients. A CD8+ phenotype characterized the disease-linked clones, which were relatively rare in peripheral blood.

Libraries for TCR beta were made by quantitative 5'-RACE with molecular barcodes. TCRdb used MiXCR to reprocess the 5' RACE reads, holding one entry per CDR3 protein. The sample includes hundreds of thousands of distinct CDR3 sequences, roughly 10% seen only once; the top ten take around 0.51%. The germline V gene encodes CDR1 SGHKS and CDR2 YYEKEE (reference sequence). This CDR3 has 16 amino acids. V was clipped by 0 bases and J by 7 bases, with 17 bases between them. This rearrangement joins TRBV5-5 to TRBJ2-1; D unresolved. This TCR came from a male donor with ankylosing spondylitis. Material for sequencing was blood, either unsorted or a sorted T cell fraction (not recorded which). CDR3 loop: CASSLAGRAMGNEQFF. CDR3 bases: TGTGCCAGCAGCTTGGCTGGTAGAGCTATGGGGAATGAGCAGTTCTTC.